This T cell receptor (beta chain) was retrieved from a study of CD8 T cells in ankylosing spondylitis. General study results and limits: A motif in TCR beta, a set of 8 or 9 highly homologous variants, appeared characteristic of ankylosing spondylitis blood. Disease-associated clones were reportedly significantly overrepresented in matched ankylosing spondylitis synovial fluid. A number of the motif variants had already been described in reactive arthritis synovial fluid and blood.

CDR1 is DFQATT and CDR2 is SNEGSKA in the germline V gene (reference sequence). This CDR3 spans 13 amino acids. V shed 2 bases, J shed 6 bases, and the junction held 5 bases outside the gene matches. This clonotype has only a few counts. Its antigen is as yet unknown. Libraries of TCR beta came from quantitative 5'-RACE with molecular barcodes. MiXCR, run by TCRdb on the 5' RACE reads, gives a single entry per CDR3 protein. The data hold about 450,000 distinct CDR3 sequences, with 25% to 30% observed a single time. This sequence originates from a male donor with ankylosing spondylitis. Sequenced material: blood, either unsorted or a sorted T cell fraction (not recorded which). The rearrangement links TRBV20-1 to TRBJ2-7; 9 nucleotides match TRBD2. CDR3: CSARIAGAGEQYF. The CDR3 DNA is TGCAGTGCTAGAATAGCGGGAGCAGGCGAGCAGTACTTC.